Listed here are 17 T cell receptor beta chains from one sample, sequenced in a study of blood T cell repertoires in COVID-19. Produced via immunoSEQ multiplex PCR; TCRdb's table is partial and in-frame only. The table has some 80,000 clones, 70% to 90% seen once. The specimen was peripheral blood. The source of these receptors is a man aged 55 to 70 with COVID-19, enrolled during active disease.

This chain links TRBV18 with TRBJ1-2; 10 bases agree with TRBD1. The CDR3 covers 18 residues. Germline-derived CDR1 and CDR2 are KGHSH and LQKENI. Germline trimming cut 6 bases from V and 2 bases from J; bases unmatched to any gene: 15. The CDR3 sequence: CASSPLPQGGQGNYGYTF. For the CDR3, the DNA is TGTGCCAGCTCGCCCCTTCCGCAGGGGGGACAGGGGAACTATGGCTACACCTTC.

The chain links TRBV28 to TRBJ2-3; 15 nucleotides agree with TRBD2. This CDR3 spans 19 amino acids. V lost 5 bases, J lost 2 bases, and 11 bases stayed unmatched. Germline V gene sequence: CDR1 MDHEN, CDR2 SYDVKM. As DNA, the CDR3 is TGTGCCAGCAGTCTCCACTTTAGGACTAGCGGGGGGGCCACAGATACGCAGTATTTT. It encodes CASSLHFRTSGGATDTQYF. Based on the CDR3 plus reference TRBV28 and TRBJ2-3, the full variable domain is DVKVTQSSRYLVKRTGEKVFLECVQDMDHENMFWYRQDPGLGLRLIYFSYDVKMKEKGDIPEGYSVSREKKERFSLILESASTNQTSMYLCASSLHFRTSGGATDTQYFGPGTRLTVL.

CDR3: CAISESGSGSTGELFF. As DNA, the CDR3 is TGTGCCATCAGTGAGTCTGGGTCAGGATCCACCGGGGAGCTGTTTTTT. V gene TRBV10-3 combines with J gene TRBJ2-2; D is uncertain. CDR1 and CDR2 from the germline V gene are ENHRY and SYGVKD. The length of the CDR3 is 16 residues. V lost 0 bases, J lost 4 bases, and 12 bases lay in between.

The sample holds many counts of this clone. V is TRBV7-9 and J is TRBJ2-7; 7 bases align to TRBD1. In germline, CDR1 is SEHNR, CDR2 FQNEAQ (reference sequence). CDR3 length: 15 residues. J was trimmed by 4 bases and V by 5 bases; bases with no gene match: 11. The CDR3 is CASSPSNRGWYEQYF. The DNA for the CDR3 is TGTGCCAGCAGCCCCTCCAACAGGGGTTGGTACGAGCAGTACTTC.

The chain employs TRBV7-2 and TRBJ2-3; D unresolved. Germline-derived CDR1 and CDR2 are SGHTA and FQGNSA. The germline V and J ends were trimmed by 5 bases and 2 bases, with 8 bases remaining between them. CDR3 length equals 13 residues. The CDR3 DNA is TGTGCCAGCAGCACTCAAGACACAGATACGCAGTATTTT. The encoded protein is CASSTQDTDTQYF. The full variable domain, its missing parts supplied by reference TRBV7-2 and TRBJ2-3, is GAGVSQSPSNKVTEKGKDVELRCDPISGHTALYWYRQSLGQGLEFLIYFQGNSAPDKSGLPSDRFSAERTGGSVSTLTIQRTQQEDSAVYLCASSTQDTDTQYFGPGTRLTVL.

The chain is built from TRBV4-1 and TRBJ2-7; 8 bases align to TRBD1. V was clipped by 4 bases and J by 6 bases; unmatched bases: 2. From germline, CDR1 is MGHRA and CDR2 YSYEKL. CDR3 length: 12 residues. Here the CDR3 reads CASSRTGGEQYF. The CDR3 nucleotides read TGCGCCAGCAGCCGAACAGGGGGCGAGCAGTACTTC.

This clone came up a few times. CDR3 sequence (DNA): TGTGCCAGCAGCTTAGCTACAGGGTTTGGTGAGCAGTACTTC. Residues: CASSLATGFGEQYF. The genes are TRBV7-3 and TRBJ2-7; tentative D call: TRBD1 (6 bases). The CDR3 length is 14 residues. Germline V gene lookup returns CDR1 SGHTA and CDR2 FQGTGA. V was pared by 2 bases and J by 7 bases, with 15 bases between.

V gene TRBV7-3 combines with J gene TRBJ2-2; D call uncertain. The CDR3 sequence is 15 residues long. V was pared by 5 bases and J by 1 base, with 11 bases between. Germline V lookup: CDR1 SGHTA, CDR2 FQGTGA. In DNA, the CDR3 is TGTGCCAGCAGCAGGAGCTCCTTGAACACCGGGGAGCTGTTTTTT. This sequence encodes CASSRSSLNTGELFF.

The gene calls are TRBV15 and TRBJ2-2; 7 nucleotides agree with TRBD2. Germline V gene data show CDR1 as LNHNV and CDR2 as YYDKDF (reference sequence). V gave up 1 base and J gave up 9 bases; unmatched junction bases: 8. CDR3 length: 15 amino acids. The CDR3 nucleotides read TGTGCCACCAGCAGAGGGGGGAGGGACCCGAGGGAGCTGTTTTTT. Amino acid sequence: CATSRGGRDPRELFF.

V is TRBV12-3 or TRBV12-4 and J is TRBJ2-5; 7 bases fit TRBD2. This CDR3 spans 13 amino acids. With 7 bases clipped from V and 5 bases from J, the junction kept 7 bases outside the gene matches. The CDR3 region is CASTLGGSETQYF. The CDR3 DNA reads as TGTGCCAGCACCTTGGGGGGGTCTGAGACCCAGTACTTC.

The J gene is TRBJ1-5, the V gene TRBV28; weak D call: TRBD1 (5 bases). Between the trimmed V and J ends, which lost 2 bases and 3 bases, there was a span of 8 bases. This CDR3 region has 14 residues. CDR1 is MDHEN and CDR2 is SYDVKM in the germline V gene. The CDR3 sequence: CASSLRGFNQPQHF. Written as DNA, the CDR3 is TGTGCCAGCAGTTTACGGGGGTTCAATCAGCCCCAGCATTTT.

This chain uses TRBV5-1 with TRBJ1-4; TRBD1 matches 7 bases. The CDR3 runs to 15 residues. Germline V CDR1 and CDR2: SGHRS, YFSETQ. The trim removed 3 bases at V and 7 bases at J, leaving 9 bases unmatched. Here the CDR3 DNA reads TGCGCCAGCAGCTCGCTAGGACAGGCAAGTGAAAAACTGTTTTTT. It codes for CASSSLGQASEKLFF.

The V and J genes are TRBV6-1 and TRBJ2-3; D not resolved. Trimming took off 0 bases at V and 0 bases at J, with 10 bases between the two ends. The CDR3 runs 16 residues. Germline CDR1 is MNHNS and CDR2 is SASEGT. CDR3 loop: CASSEAYRGSTDTQYF. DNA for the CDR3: TGTGCCAGCAGTGAAGCCTATCGCGGTAGCACAGATACGCAGTATTTT.

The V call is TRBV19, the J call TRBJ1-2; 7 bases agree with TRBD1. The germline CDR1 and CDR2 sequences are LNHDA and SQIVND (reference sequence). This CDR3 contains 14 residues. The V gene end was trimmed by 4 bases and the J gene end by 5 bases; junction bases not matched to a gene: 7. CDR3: CASSTTGTDYGYTF. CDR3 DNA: TGTGCCAGTAGTACGACAGGGACGGATTATGGCTACACCTTC.

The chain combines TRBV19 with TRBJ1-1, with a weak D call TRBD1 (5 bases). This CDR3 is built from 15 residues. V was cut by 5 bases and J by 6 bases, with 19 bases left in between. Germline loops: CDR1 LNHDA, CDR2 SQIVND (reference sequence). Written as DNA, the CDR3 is TGTGCCAGTAGTCCCTTTAGATCATCGGGGGCTGAAGCTTTCTTT. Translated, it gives CASSPFRSSGAEAFF.

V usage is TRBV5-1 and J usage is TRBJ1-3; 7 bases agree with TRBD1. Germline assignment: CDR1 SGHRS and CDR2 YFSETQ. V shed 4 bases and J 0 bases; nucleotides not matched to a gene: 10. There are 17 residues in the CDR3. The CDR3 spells CASSTRQGIDSGNTIYF. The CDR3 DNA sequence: TGCGCCAGCAGCACAAGACAGGGAATAGACTCTGGAAACACCATATATTTT. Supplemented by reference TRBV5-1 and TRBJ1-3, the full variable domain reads KAGVTQTPRYLIKTRGQQVTLSCSPISGHRSVSWYQQTPGQGLQFLFEYFSETQRNKGNFPGRFSGRQFSNSRSEMNVSTLELGDSALYLCASSTRQGIDSGNTIYFGEGSWLTVV.

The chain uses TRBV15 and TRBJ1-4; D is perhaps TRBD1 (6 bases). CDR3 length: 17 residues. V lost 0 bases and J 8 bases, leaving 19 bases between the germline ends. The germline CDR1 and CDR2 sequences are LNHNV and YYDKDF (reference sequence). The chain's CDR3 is CATSRESSGRGGEKLFF. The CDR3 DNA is TGTGCCACCAGCAGAGAGAGCAGCGGCAGGGGAGGGGAAAAACTGTTTTTT. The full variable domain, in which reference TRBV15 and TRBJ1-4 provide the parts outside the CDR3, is DAMVIQNPRYQVTQFGKPVTLSCSQTLNHNVMYWYQQKSSQAPKLLFHYYDKDFNNEADTPDNFQSRRPNTSFCFLDIRSPGLGDTAMYLCATSRESSGRGGEKLFFGSGTQLSVL.